The text below deals with one T cell receptor (beta chain). Its antigen remains unidentified. The repertoire was sequenced with immunoSEQ multiplex PCR; TCRdb's copy has only in-frame clones and lacks some. The sample lists around 100,000 clones, roughly nine tenths occurring once. The germline gives CDR1 MNHEY, CDR2 SMNVEV (reference sequence). V lost 6 bases to trimming and J lost 4 bases; unmatched junction nucleotides: 3. The CDR3 is 13 amino acids. This sample is drawn from a study of OX40 agonist ivuxolimab in advanced cancers. Study-level findings and limits: Part of the nonresponder group also had normalized T-cell clonal expansion that was low.

The J gene is TRBJ1-1, the V gene TRBV27, with TRBD1 matching 9 bases. This specimen was CD4+ or CD8+ T cells sorted from blood, taken in a trial of the OX40 agonist ivuxolimab. The receptor was isolated from an adult with an advanced solid tumor such as melanoma, head and neck, liver or kidney cancer. CDR3 residues: CASSRQGGTEAFF. DNA for the CDR3: TGTGCCAGCAGCCGACAGGGGGGCACTGAAGCTTTCTTT.